This T cell receptor (beta chain) emerged from a study of T cell repertoires in cytomegalovirus infection. Study-level background: Based on public TCR beta signatures, there were indications of CMV infection and of a matching HLA type.

The CDR3 has 14 amino acids. Germline CDR1 MNHEY, CDR2 SMNVEV (reference sequence). The V gene lost 1 base and the J gene lost 8 bases, with 11 bases spanning the gap. Each CDR3 protein is one row after TCRdb ran MiXCR on the reads. The sample shows fewer than 950,000 distinct CDR3 sequences, approximately 30% of them seen only once. A remark on this clonotype: Its antigen is unidentified.

Source: cultured CD8+ T cells from PBMCs, taken from culture after CMV antigen stimulation. The receptor's source is a human donor in good health (CMV status not recorded). Some clones in this sample may be carry-over from other donors' samples. V is TRBV27 and J is TRBJ1-4; D possibly corresponds to TRBD1 (6 bases). This CDR3 reads CASSLYPGAEKLFF. The CDR3 nucleotides are TGTGCCAGCAGTTTATATCCGGGGGCAGAAAAACTGTTTTTT.